This T cell receptor beta chain came from a study of low-dose radiotherapy and immunotherapy resistance in tumors. Study details: Cohort 1 was given 0.5 Gy fractions every 2 weeks, 6.5 Gy in total. Oral aspirin 300 mg was taken by patients daily for four cycles from cycle 1 day 1.

This clonotype was counted between two and nine times. CDR1 SGHDN and CDR2 FVKESK come from the germline V gene. V shed 0 bases and J 4 bases; nucleotides not matched to a gene: 3. This CDR3 contains 15 residues. TRAV- and TRBV-specific primers, spanning alpha and beta chains, primed first-strand cDNA. Both a constant-region primer and a V-primer adapter served to amplify TCRs across roughly 22 PCR cycles. Via MiXCR, TCRdb re-called the reads, giving one row per CDR3 protein. The sample holds fewer than 50,000 distinct CDR3 sequences, less than 30% seen once. Stated time point: after trial treatment. The treatment here: LDRT plus nivolumab, ipilimumab, low-dose cyclophosphamide and aspirin (RACIN trial). Treatment of the donors consisted of nivolumab and ipilimumab (plus aspirin, low-dose cyclophosphamide and low-dose radiotherapy).

The V and J genes are TRBV14 and TRBJ2-5, with 9 bases matching TRBD1. The source material was PBMCs, sampled after low-dose radiotherapy plus immunotherapy. The clonotype was recovered from a male donor with prostate cancer. CDR3 sequence reads: CASSQEYRGRETQYF. The CDR3 region has the DNA TGTGCCAGCAGCCAAGAATACAGGGGGCGAGAGACCCAGTACTTC.